This passage covers 19 T cell receptor beta chains from one sample sequenced in a study of T cells after yellow fever vaccination. Using its own MiXCR run on the 5' RACE reads, TCRdb lists one record per CDR3 protein. The sample lists 100,000 or so distinct CDR3 sequences, about 8.8% occurring once. The source was CD8+ T cells not binding an NS4B(214-222) dextramer, sorted from PBMCs, collected less than 16 days after the first yellow fever vaccination. These receptors all come from a young man who received the YFV17D yellow fever vaccine.

This clonotype was detected only a few times. Here the CDR3 DNA reads TGTGCCAGCAGTCGCCTCTGGGACAGGGTCAATAGCACAGATACGCAGTATTTT. Protein product: CASSRLWDRVNSTDTQYF. This chain links TRBV12-3 or TRBV12-4 with TRBJ2-3; 9 nucleotides align to TRBD1. V trimming: 5 bases; J trimming: 0 bases; junction bases outside the gene matches: 12. The CDR3 has 18 amino acids.

This clonotype has more than one count but fewer than ten. The gene calls are TRBV6-5 and TRBJ1-3, with D unresolved. The CDR3 is made up of 14 amino acids. V was cut by 4 bases and J by 0 bases, with 7 bases left in between. Germline assignment: CDR1 MNHEY and CDR2 SVGAGI. The CDR3 loop reads CASSSWDSGNTIYF. Written as DNA, the CDR3 is TGTGCCAGCAGTTCTTGGGACTCTGGAAACACCATATATTTT.

This clonotype was counted between two and nine times. V and J are TRBV11-2 and TRBJ1-6; possibly TRBD1 for D (5 bases). Germline lookup yields CDR1 SGHAT and CDR2 FQNNGV. Trimming pared 5 bases from V and 2 bases from J, leaving 13 bases between. The CDR3 extends over 16 amino acids. The CDR3 DNA sequence: TGTGCCAGCAGCCGACGAGGGGTAACCTATAATTCACCCCTCCACTTT. Protein: CASSRRGVTYNSPLHF.

This clonotype was seen many times. The rearrangement joins TRBV7-9 to TRBJ2-5; 10 positions match TRBD2. The V and J ends lost 0 bases and 7 bases, in that order; junction bases with no gene match: 8. The germline CDR1 and CDR2 sequences are SEHNR and FQNEAQ (reference sequence). The CDR3 contains 16 residues. CDR3 sequence reads: CASSLALAGASGTQYF. The CDR3 region has the DNA TGTGCCAGCAGCTTAGCTCTAGCGGGGGCTAGCGGGACCCAGTACTTC.

This clonotype was observed many times. The chain carries TRBV6-2 or TRBV6-3 and TRBJ2-1, with unresolved D. Trimming cost V 3 bases and J 4 bases, with 16 bases left between them. Germline values: CDR1 MNHEY, CDR2 SVGEGT. The CDR3 extends over 16 amino acids. The DNA for the CDR3 is TGTGCCAGCAGTTATCGGCTACCGACCATATACAATGAGCAGTTCTTC. Amino acid sequence: CASSYRLPTIYNEQFF.

This rearrangement joins TRBV27 to TRBJ1-1, with no clear D. CDR1 MNHEY and CDR2 SMNVEV come from the germline V gene (reference sequence). Trimming removed 4 bases from V and 5 bases from J, with 14 bases in between. The CDR3 has 14 residues. In DNA, the CDR3 is TGTGCCAGCAGTTCCTTTACCGAAGTGACTGAAGCTTTCTTT. Translation: CASSSFTEVTEAFF.

The chain carries TRBV4-1 and TRBJ2-1; 10 nucleotides align to TRBD2. The CDR3 totals 16 residues. Germline-derived CDR1 and CDR2 are MGHRA and YSYEKL. The trim removed 0 bases at V and 9 bases at J, leaving 8 bases unmatched. CDR3 sequence: CASSQEVASGGGEQFF. In DNA form, the CDR3 reads TGCGCCAGCAGCCAAGAAGTGGCTAGCGGGGGCGGTGAGCAGTTCTTC.

The V gene is TRBV25-1, the J gene TRBJ1-2; D unclear. The length of the CDR3 is 12 residues. V lost 2 bases and J lost 4, with 5 bases in between. The germline V gene has CDR1 MGHDK and CDR2 SYGVNS. CDR3 loop: CASSEGSYGYTF. The DNA for the CDR3 is TGTGCCAGCAGTGAAGGGAGCTATGGCTACACCTTC.

CDR3 nucleotide sequence: TGCGCCAGCAGCTTAGCTGGCGATGGCTACACCTTC. As protein: CASSLAGDGYTF. The chain has TRBV5-1 and TRBJ1-2; D is unresolved. The CDR3 is 12 amino acids. Trimming pared 2 bases from V and 6 bases from J, leaving 8 bases between. The V gene's germline CDR1 is SGHRS and CDR2 YFSETQ.

This chain links TRBV9 with TRBJ1-2, with D perhaps TRBD1 (6 bases). This CDR3 region has 13 residues. CDR1 SGDLS and CDR2 YYNGEE come from the germline V gene. Trimming removed 4 bases from V and 8 bases from J, with 15 bases in between. The CDR3 bases are TGTGCCAGCAGCCAGCGGGGGCGCCGGGGCTACACCTTC. Translation gives CASSQRGRRGYTF.

At least ten counts were recorded for this clonotype. This chain uses TRBV9 with TRBJ2-7, with TRBD1 matching 7 bases. Germline CDR1 reads SGDLS; CDR2 reads YYNGEE. The CDR3 sequence is 14 residues long. Trimming took 0 bases from V and 7 from J; bases not matched to a gene: 7. The CDR3 is CASSVGRGTVEQYV. The DNA of the CDR3 is TGTGCCAGCAGCGTAGGCAGGGGGACGGTAGAGCAGTACGTC.

CDR3 sequence: CASSLEGFPQPQHF. In DNA form, the CDR3 reads TGTGCCAGCAGCTTAGAGGGGTTCCCTCAGCCCCAGCATTTT. The chain links TRBV7-8 to TRBJ1-5, with a tentative D call TRBD1 (5 bases). Germline CDR1 is SGHVS and CDR2 is FQNEAQ. V lost 1 base, J lost 6 bases, and 10 bases lay in between. The CDR3 length is 14 residues. The variable domain in full, completed from reference TRBV7-8 and TRBJ1-5, reads GAGVSQSPRYKVAKRGQDVALRCDPISGHVSLFWYQQALGQGPEFLTYFQNEAQLDKSGLPSDRFFAERPEGSVSTLKIQRTQQEDSAVYLCASSLEGFPQPQHFGDGTRLSIL.

Ten or more counts support this clonotype. The chain carries TRBV6-1 and TRBJ2-2; 10 positions match TRBD2. CDR1 is MNHNS and CDR2 is SASEGT in the germline V gene. V was clipped by 6 bases and J by 1 base; unmatched bases: 2. The CDR3 has 15 residues. CDR3: CASSSSGGNTGELFF. The CDR3, as DNA: TGTGCCAGCAGCTCTAGCGGGGGGAACACCGGGGAGCTGTTTTTT.

This clonotype was recorded a few times. The CDR3 DNA reads TGTGCCAGCAGGCCCTTCACTAGCGTGAACCATATCACAGATACGCAGTATTTT. Encoded protein: CASRPFTSVNHITDTQYF. The chain couples TRBV2 to TRBJ2-3; 7 bases fit TRBD2. The germline CDR1 and CDR2 sequences are SNHLY and FYNNEI. The CDR3 is 18 amino acids. The trim removed 6 bases at V and 2 bases at J, leaving 17 bases unmatched. Looking up the rest from reference TRBV2 and TRBJ2-3 gives the full variable domain: EPEVTQTPSHQVTQMGQEVILRCVPISNHLYFYWYRQILGQKVEFLVSFYNNEISEKSEIFDDQFSVERPDGSNFTLKIRSTKLEDSAMYFCASRPFTSVNHITDTQYFGPGTRLTVL.

The chain joins TRBV19 to TRBJ2-3; 7 bases agree with TRBD1. CDR1 and CDR2 from the germline V gene are LNHDA and SQIVND (reference sequence). V was pared by 3 bases and J by 2 bases, with 2 bases of the junction left unmatched. CDR3 length: 14 amino acids. The CDR3 DNA is TGTGCCAGTAGTATCACAGGGGCCACAGATACGCAGTATTTT. This translates into CASSITGATDTQYF.

The gene calls are TRBV4-2 and TRBJ2-5; TRBD2 matches at 8 bases. The CDR3 extends over 16 amino acids. J lost 2 bases, V lost 4 bases, and 9 bases had no gene match. Germline loops: CDR1 LGHNA, CDR2 YNFKEQ. The CDR3 DNA follows: TGTGCCAGCAGCCGTTCGGGGGGGAGAAATCAAGAGACCCAGTACTTC. It specifies CASSRSGGRNQETQYF.

In its sample, this clonotype was seen a few times. The V gene is TRBV19, the J gene TRBJ2-7; 12 bases align to TRBD1. The germline V gene has CDR1 LNHDA and CDR2 SQIVND (reference sequence). V shed 9 bases, J shed 4 bases, and the junction held 7 bases outside the gene matches. The CDR3 extends over 14 amino acids. The chain's CDR3 is CARKGTGGRYEQYV. CDR3 coding DNA: TGTGCCAGAAAGGGGACAGGGGGCAGGTACGAGCAGTACGTC.

The V call is TRBV5-5, the J call TRBJ1-1; D possibly corresponds to TRBD1 (5 bases). The CDR3 sequence is 15 residues long. Germline assignment: CDR1 SGHKS and CDR2 YYEKEE (reference sequence). The V end was cut by 3 bases, the J end by 4 bases, with 16 bases between. CDR3 DNA: TGTGCCAGCAGCTCGGGACCCCCGGGGGGCACTGAAGCTTTCTTT. It translates to CASSSGPPGGTEAFF.

This chain links TRBV7-9 with TRBJ2-7; tentative D call: TRBD1 (5 bases). V dropped 1 base and J dropped 7 bases, with 11 bases sitting between them. The CDR3 contains 13 residues. Per germline, CDR1 SEHNR and CDR2 FQNEAQ (reference sequence). CDR3 in DNA: TGTGCCAGCAGCTTAGTTCAGGGATGGGAGCAGTACTTC. Amino acid sequence: CASSLVQGWEQYF.